The 20 T cell receptor beta chains in this list originate from one sample, sequenced in a study of OX40 agonist ivuxolimab in advanced cancers. The table came from immunoSEQ multiplex PCR; TCRdb's copy has only in-frame clones and leaves some out. The repertoire has about 80,000 clones, 90% of them found once; the top ten carry roughly 0.69%. This specimen was CD4+ or CD8+ T cells sorted from blood, taken in a trial of the OX40 agonist ivuxolimab. The origin of the receptors is an adult with an advanced solid tumor such as melanoma, head and neck, liver or kidney cancer.

The rearrangement links TRBV5-4 to TRBJ2-6, with 8 positions matching TRBD1. Trimming took 6 bases from V and 4 from J; bases not matched to a gene: 9. The V gene's germline CDR1 is SGHNT and CDR2 YYREEE (reference sequence). CDR3 size: 16 residues. This chain's CDR3 is CASTLDRVNGANVLTF. The CDR3 DNA reads as TGTGCCAGCACCCTGGACAGGGTCAACGGGGCCAACGTCCTGACTTTC.

The chain employs TRBV19 and TRBJ2-3; TRBD1 aligns across 8 bases. V lost 7 bases, J lost 6 bases, and 9 bases stayed unmatched. In germline, CDR1 is LNHDA, CDR2 SQIVND (reference sequence). This CDR3 is built from 14 residues. CDR3 nucleotides: TGTGCCAGTAAACAGGGGGGAAGTGGCGATACGCAGTATTTT. This codes for CASKQGGSGDTQYF.

CDR3: CASRVLAGVGEQYF. DNA for the CDR3: TGCGCCAGCAGAGTATTAGCGGGAGTAGGCGAGCAGTACTTC. The chain joins TRBV5-1 to TRBJ2-7, with 9 positions matching TRBD2. After removal of 5 bases from V and 6 bases from J, the junction contained 9 bases not matched to a gene. Germline V CDR1 and CDR2: SGHRS, YFSETQ. The CDR3 sequence is 14 residues long.

The CDR3 protein is CASSVGVHYEQYF. The CDR3 DNA sequence: TGTGCCAGCAGTGTCGGGGTCCACTACGAGCAGTACTTC. The genes are TRBV6-1 and TRBJ2-7; tentative D call: TRBD2 (5 bases). CDR3 size: 13 residues. The V gene's germline CDR1 is MNHNS and CDR2 SASEGT. V lost 4 bases, J lost 3 bases, and 10 bases lay in between.

The chain employs TRBV2 and TRBJ1-2; weak D call: TRBD1 (6 bases). V lost 2 bases, J lost 5 bases, and 15 bases lay in between. Germline CDR1 and CDR2: SNHLY and FYNNEI. The CDR3 is 15 residues long. The CDR3 here is CASSEIVGARYGYTF. As DNA, the CDR3 is TGTGCCAGCAGTGAAATCGTGGGGGCCCGGTATGGCTACACCTTC. Full variable domain (missing parts from reference TRBV2 and TRBJ1-2): EPEVTQTPSHQVTQMGQEVILRCVPISNHLYFYWYRQILGQKVEFLVSFYNNEISEKSEIFDDQFSVERPDGSNFTLKIRSTKLEDSAMYFCASSEIVGARYGYTFGSGTRLTVV.

The V gene is TRBV7-9, the J gene TRBJ2-3, with TRBD2 identical over 8 bases. There are 16 residues in the CDR3. The germline V gene encodes CDR1 SEHNR and CDR2 FQNEAQ (reference sequence). J was trimmed by 4 bases and V by 3 bases; bases with no gene match: 9. CDR3 nucleotides: TGTGCCAGCAGCTTGGGAAGCGGGAGCCTCCCAGATACGCAGTATTTT. The encoded protein is CASSLGSGSLPDTQYF.

This clone was counted once. This chain joins TRBV28 and TRBJ2-3; D possibly corresponds to TRBD2 (6 bases). The CDR3 runs to 16 residues. Germline assignment: CDR1 MDHEN and CDR2 SYDVKM. Trimming took 4 bases from V and 2 from J, leaving 16 bases between them. Here the CDR3 reads CASSSAGVADTDTQYF. The CDR3 DNA reads as TGTGCCAGCAGTTCCGCTGGAGTAGCGGACACAGATACGCAGTATTTT. Drawing the rest from reference TRBV28 and TRBJ2-3, the complete variable domain is DVKVTQSSRYLVKRTGEKVFLECVQDMDHENMFWYRQDPGLGLRLIYFSYDVKMKEKGDIPEGYSVSREKKERFSLILESASTNQTSMYLCASSSAGVADTDTQYFGPGTRLTVL.

The chain is built from TRBV19 and TRBJ2-1, with 8 bases that match TRBD2. V lost 9 bases to trimming and J lost 16 bases; unmatched junction nucleotides: 14. The CDR3 has 12 residues. Germline-derived CDR1 and CDR2 are LNHDA and SQIVND (reference sequence). CDR3 DNA: TGTGCCAGCCGAGACCCCGGGACTAGGATCTTCTTC. This sequence encodes CASRDPGTRIFF. Full variable domain (remainder filled in from reference TRBV19 and TRBJ2-1): DGGITQSPKYLFRKEGQNVTLSCEQNLNHDAMYWYRQDPGQGLRLIYYSQIVNDFQKGDIAEGYSVSREKKESFPLTVTSAQKNPTAFYLCASRDPGTRIFFGPGTRLTVL.

The chain has TRBV5-4 and TRBJ2-2; 9 nucleotides align to TRBD2. Germline V lookup: CDR1 SGHNT, CDR2 YYREEE (reference sequence). The J segment lost 0 bases and the V segment lost 4 bases, leaving 4 bases of the junction unmatched. CDR3 length equals 16 residues. The CDR3 sequence is CASSGTSGPNTGELFF. The CDR3, as DNA: TGTGCCAGCAGCGGAACTAGCGGGCCGAACACCGGGGAGCTGTTTTTT.

This chain links TRBV6-6 with TRBJ2-7; the match to TRBD1 covers 10 bases. CDR1 MNHNY and CDR2 SVGAGI come from the germline V gene (reference sequence). Unmatched junction bases numbered 12, after V lost 6 bases and J lost 4 bases. This CDR3 is 16 amino acids long. The chain's CDR3 is CASRTVRDRGLYEQYF. The DNA for the CDR3 is TGTGCCAGCAGGACCGTCCGGGACAGGGGACTTTACGAGCAGTACTTC.

V and J are TRBV7-2 and TRBJ1-1, with D perhaps TRBD1 (5 bases). Deletions cut 5 bases from V and 0 bases from J, with 13 bases between. The CDR3 is made up of 15 amino acids. Germline-derived CDR1 and CDR2 are SGHTA and FQGNSA. In DNA, the CDR3 is TGTGCCAGCAGCCCCCAGGGTAACATGAACACTGAAGCTTTCTTT. Residues: CASSPQGNMNTEAFF.

This chain uses TRBV27 with TRBJ2-1, with 10 positions matching TRBD2. This CDR3 has 18 amino acids. After removal of 3 bases from V and 8 bases from J, the junction contained 16 bases not matched to a gene. CDR1 is MNHEY and CDR2 is SMNVEV in the germline V gene (reference sequence). The CDR3 is CASSLVVSGRPPVHEQFF. Here the CDR3 DNA reads TGTGCCAGCAGTTTGGTTGTTAGCGGGAGGCCCCCGGTCCATGAGCAGTTCTTC.

The rearrangement joins TRBV4-1 to TRBJ2-7; 7 nucleotides align to TRBD2. The CDR3 has 16 residues. Trimming at V came to 1 base and at J to 3 bases, leaving 9 bases not matched to a gene. CDR1 and CDR2 (germline): MGHRA, YSYEKL. As DNA, the CDR3 is TGCGCCAGCAGCCAAGGGCCCGGAGCGGGGAGCTACGAGCAGTACTTC. Its translation: CASSQGPGAGSYEQYF.

This clone was counted a few times. The chain employs TRBV6-1 and TRBJ1-5; 11 bases fit TRBD1. Germline assignment: CDR1 MNHNS and CDR2 SASEGT. V was pared by 3 bases and J by 7 bases, with 2 bases of the junction left unmatched. The length of the CDR3 is 14 residues. Written as DNA, the CDR3 is TGTGCCAGCAGTGAGGGACAGGGGGGACAGCCCCAGCATTTT. This codes for CASSEGQGGQPQHF.

This chain uses TRBV6-1 with TRBJ2-3; the D gene is possibly TRBD1 (6 bases). V was cut by 7 bases and J by 5 bases, with 16 bases left in between. In germline, CDR1 is MNHNS, CDR2 SASEGT. CDR3 length: 14 amino acids. The CDR3 here is CASKAGALGDTQYF. CDR3 DNA sequence: TGTGCCAGCAAGGCAGGGGCCCTTGGAGATACGCAGTATTTT.

The V and J genes are TRBV6-4 and TRBJ2-2; 8 bases map to TRBD1. The length of the CDR3 is 16 residues. Germline CDR1 is MRHNA and CDR2 is SNTAGT. The trim removed 4 bases at V and 1 base at J, leaving 5 bases unmatched. CDR3 residues: CASSVSGTGNTGELFF. The CDR3 DNA reads TGTGCCAGCAGTGTATCCGGGACAGGGAACACCGGGGAGCTGTTTTTT.

The chain uses TRBV7-9 and TRBJ1-1, with D unresolved. The germline V gene encodes CDR1 SEHNR and CDR2 FQNEAQ (reference sequence). The ends were cut back, 3 bases at V and 4 bases at J, with 12 bases in the middle. The CDR3 has 14 residues. CDR3 protein: CASSLAGLLTEAFF. The CDR3 DNA sequence: TGTGCCAGCAGCTTGGCGGGGTTGCTCACTGAAGCTTTCTTT.

This clone appeared a single time. V is TRBV11-3 and J is TRBJ1-1; 8 nucleotides agree with TRBD1. This CDR3 has 16 amino acids. The J segment lost 4 bases and the V segment lost 2 bases, leaving 9 bases of the junction unmatched. From germline, CDR1 is SGHNT and CDR2 YENEEA. CDR3 region: CASSLQGAGYSTEAFF. DNA for the CDR3: TGTGCCAGCAGCTTACAGGGGGCGGGTTATAGCACTGAAGCTTTCTTT.

The chain uses TRBV23-1 and TRBJ2-7, with D perhaps assigned TRBD1 or TRBD2 (6 bases each). TRBV23-1 is filed as an ORF, its function uncertain. V was cut by 1 base and J by 4 bases, with 14 bases left in between. This CDR3 has 15 amino acids. The CDR3 DNA reads as TGCGCCAGCAGTCAATGTAAGGGGGGCAAATACGAGCAGTACTTC. The encoded protein is CASSQCKGGKYEQYF.

The gene calls are TRBV18 and TRBJ1-1; 8 bases are shared with TRBD1. The CDR3 has 15 amino acids. The germline gives CDR1 KGHSH, CDR2 LQKENI. V dropped 5 bases and J dropped 0; count of bases not matched to a gene: 5. In nucleotides, the CDR3 is TGTGCCAGCTCAAGCTTGGACAGGGTGAACACTGAAGCTTTCTTT. This sequence encodes CASSSLDRVNTEAFF.